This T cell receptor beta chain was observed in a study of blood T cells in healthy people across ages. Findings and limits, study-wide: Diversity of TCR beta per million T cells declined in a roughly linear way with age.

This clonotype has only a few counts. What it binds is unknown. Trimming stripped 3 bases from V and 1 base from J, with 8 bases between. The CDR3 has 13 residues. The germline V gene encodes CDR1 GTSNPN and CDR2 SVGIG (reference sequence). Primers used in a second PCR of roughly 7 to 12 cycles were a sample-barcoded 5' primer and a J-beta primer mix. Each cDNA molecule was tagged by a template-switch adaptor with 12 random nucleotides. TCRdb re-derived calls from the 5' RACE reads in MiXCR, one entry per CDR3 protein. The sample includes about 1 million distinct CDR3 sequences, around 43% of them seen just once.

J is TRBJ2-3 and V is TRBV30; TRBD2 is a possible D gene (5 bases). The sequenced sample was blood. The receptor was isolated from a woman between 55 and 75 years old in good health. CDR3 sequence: CAWSPGGTDTQYF. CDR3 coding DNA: TGTGCCTGGAGCCCCGGGGGCACAGATACGCAGTATTTT.